The 18 T cell receptor beta chains below were found in one sample sequenced in a study of cytomegalovirus exposure and HLA in healthy donors. Primers: 60 Vbeta forward and 13 Jbeta reverse. The data were produced by immunoSEQ multiplex PCR, yet TCRdb's version contains in-frame clones alone and is incomplete. The sample table sets out approximately 58,000 clones. Sequenced input: PBMCs. The receptor source for this set is a man aged 25 to 40 in good health and CMV-seropositive.

The chain employs TRBV7-9 and TRBJ2-7; TRBD1 agrees at 7 bases. The V segment lost 0 bases and the J segment 3 bases; nucleotides outside the gene matches: 5. The CDR3 loop spans 15 amino acids. Looked up from germline, CDR1 is SEHNR and CDR2 is FQNEAQ (reference sequence). CDR3 DNA: TGTGCCAGCAGCTTAGCGATAGGGGGCCACTACGAGCAGTACTTC. Translating gives CASSLAIGGHYEQYF. Combining the CDR3 with reference TRBV7-9 and TRBJ2-7 gives the whole variable domain DTGVSQNPRHKITKRGQNVTFRCDPISEHNRLYWYRQTLGQGPEFLTYFQNEAQLEKSRLLSDRFSAERPKGSFSTLEIQRTEQGDSAMYLCASSLAIGGHYEQYFGPGTRLTVT.

The V call is TRBV11-3, the J call TRBJ2-1, with a weak D call TRBD2 (6 bases). CDR3 size: 15 residues. CDR1 is SGHNT, CDR2 YENEEA, per germline. Trimming took 5 bases from V and 1 from J, leaving 12 bases between them. CDR3: CASSETRHSYNEQFF. The DNA for the CDR3 is TGTGCCAGCAGCGAGACTAGACATTCCTACAATGAGCAGTTCTTC.

In nucleotides, the CDR3 is TGCGCCAGCAGCCAAGTGGCTAGCGGGAGGAACGAGCAGTACTTC. It translates to CASSQVASGRNEQYF. The chain joins TRBV4-1 to TRBJ2-7; 11 nucleotides line up with TRBD2. The junction had 4 bases not matched to a gene; V was cut back by 1 base and J by 5 bases. The CDR3 has 15 amino acids. The V gene's germline CDR1 is MGHRA and CDR2 YSYEKL.

This chain uses TRBV10-2 with TRBJ2-5; possible D gene TRBD2, 5 bases. Germline CDR1 is WSHSY and CDR2 is SAAADI. This CDR3 spans 14 amino acids. V dropped 4 bases and J dropped 1 base, with 10 bases sitting between them. Here the CDR3 reads CASSVSRAQETQYF. For the CDR3, the DNA is TGCGCCAGCAGTGTTTCGAGGGCCCAAGAGACCCAGTACTTC.

The chain employs TRBV29-1 and TRBJ1-4; TRBD1 aligns across 7 bases. Germline CDR1 is SQVTM and CDR2 is ANQGSEA. CDR3 size: 13 residues. The ends lost 5 bases at V and 8 bases at J; junction bases unmatched: 8. The chain's CDR3 is CSVKQGIYEKLFF. The CDR3 DNA is TGCAGCGTTAAACAGGGGATTTACGAAAAACTGTTTTTT.

This chain links TRBV4-1 with TRBJ2-5; tentatively, D is TRBD1 (6 bases). The germline CDR1 and CDR2 sequences are MGHRA and YSYEKL. The CDR3 loop spans 15 amino acids. Trimming cost V 3 bases and J 1 base, with 12 bases left between them. The CDR3 is CASSQKRTAQETQYF. The CDR3 region has the DNA TGCGCCAGCAGCCAGAAAAGGACAGCCCAAGAGACCCAGTACTTC.

V usage is TRBV2 and J usage is TRBJ1-5; possibly TRBD1 for D (6 bases). The CDR3 contains 14 residues. V gave up 3 bases and J gave up 0 bases, with 6 bases separating them. CDR1 is SNHLY and CDR2 is FYNNEI in the germline V gene. Here the CDR3 reads CASSDRGSNQPQHF. The CDR3 DNA follows: TGTGCCAGCAGTGACAGGGGTAGCAATCAGCCCCAGCATTTT.

The chain employs TRBV5-6 and TRBJ2-3, with D hard to call. Germline CDR1 and CDR2: SGHDT and YYEEEE. CDR3 size: 13 residues. Trimming took off 4 bases at V and 3 bases at J, with 9 bases between the two ends. The CDR3 DNA is TGTGCCAGCAGCCAGTGGTCGACAGATACGCAGTATTTT. Protein sequence: CASSQWSTDTQYF.

J is TRBJ1-1 and V is TRBV2; no clear D. Per the germline V gene, CDR1 is SNHLY and CDR2 is FYNNEI. The CDR3 loop spans 12 amino acids. V lost 8 bases to trimming and J lost 5 bases, with 12 bases between them. The CDR3 here is CASSYRGTEAFF. The CDR3 region has the DNA TGTGCCAGCTCTTATCGAGGTACTGAAGCTTTCTTT. The full variable domain, completed using reference TRBV2 and TRBJ1-1, is EPEVTQTPSHQVTQMGQEVILRCVPISNHLYFYWYRQILGQKVEFLVSFYNNEISEKSEIFDDQFSVERPDGSNFTLKIRSTKLEDSAMYFCASSYRGTEAFFGQGTRLTVV.

Concerning this clone: Mismatch with germline at one junction end may stem from a read error. This sequence joins TRBV29-1 and TRBJ2-3; 9 bases are a match to TRBD2. The germline V gene has CDR1 SQVTM and CDR2 ANQGSEA. The CDR3 is made up of 14 amino acids. DNA for the CDR3: TGCAGCTCTGGGGGAGGACTAGCGTCAGATAAGCAGTATTTT. It is translated as CSSGGGLASDKQYF.

The genes are TRBV6-5 and TRBJ2-7; D possibly corresponds to TRBD1 (7 bases). V was trimmed by 3 bases and J by 2 bases, leaving 17 bases between them. The length of the CDR3 is 16 residues. Germline CDR1 reads MNHEY; CDR2 reads SVGAGI. The CDR3, as DNA: TGTGCCAGCAGTTATCAGGGGACAGCGGGCCCCTACGAGCAGTACTTC. Translation: CASSYQGTAGPYEQYF.

V gene TRBV6-5 combines with J gene TRBJ1-3, with 9 bases matching TRBD1. Trimming removed 5 bases from V and 5 bases from J; junction bases left unmatched: 7. The CDR3 extends over 15 amino acids. Germline V lookup: CDR1 MNHEY, CDR2 SVGAGI. DNA of the CDR3: TGTGCCAGCAGTACAGGGGGCAGGGCCCGAAACACCATATATTTT. It translates to CASSTGGRARNTIYF.

The CDR3 DNA is TGTGCCAGCAGTTACTCCCGCAGTGCGGGGCAGCCCCAGCATTTT. The encoded protein is CASSYSRSAGQPQHF. This chain connects TRBV6-5 to TRBJ1-5, with unresolved D. In germline, CDR1 is MNHEY, CDR2 SVGAGI. Trimming removed 0 bases at V and 7 bases at J, with 13 bases between. This CDR3 spans 15 amino acids.

This sequence joins TRBV4-1 and TRBJ2-5; D remains unclear. Looked up from germline, CDR1 is MGHRA and CDR2 is YSYEKL. Trimming cost V 0 bases and J 1 base, with 9 bases left between them. The CDR3 extends over 15 amino acids. The CDR3 region is CASSQDDGFQETQYF. DNA for the CDR3: TGCGCCAGCAGCCAAGACGATGGCTTCCAAGAGACCCAGTACTTC.

The rearrangement joins TRBV5-4 to TRBJ2-5, with TRBD1 matching over 9 bases. Germline assignment: CDR1 SGHNT and CDR2 YYREEE (reference sequence). J gave up 0 bases and V 1 base, and 7 bases lay outside the gene matches. The CDR3 contains 17 residues. CDR3 residues: CASSLLGQGFYQETQYF. As DNA, the CDR3 is TGTGCCAGCAGCTTGCTGGGACAGGGCTTCTACCAAGAGACCCAGTACTTC.

The J gene is TRBJ1-1, the V gene TRBV19; 8 bases match TRBD1. The CDR3 is 18 residues long. Germline CDR1 is LNHDA and CDR2 is SQIVND (reference sequence). J lost 3 bases, V lost 7 bases, and 19 bases had no gene match. CDR3 nucleotide sequence: TGTGCCAGTACTAATCTGGCCAGGGGGCGACTAGGTGACACTGAAGCTTTCTTT. Protein sequence: CASTNLARGRLGDTEAFF.

V gene TRBV15 combines with J gene TRBJ1-2, with D hard to call. Germline CDR1 and CDR2: LNHNV and YYDKDF (reference sequence). The CDR3 extends over 17 amino acids. V was clipped by 0 bases and J by 4 bases, with 18 bases between them. The chain's CDR3 is CATSRDARYGQTYGYTF. The CDR3 nucleotides read TGTGCCACCAGCAGAGATGCGAGGTATGGCCAAACCTATGGCTACACCTTC.

The gene calls are TRBV30 and TRBJ2-2; no reliable D call. Germline-derived CDR1 and CDR2 are GTSNPN and SVGIG (reference sequence). The CDR3 is 14 amino acids. Between the trimmed V and J ends, which lost 4 bases and 1 base, there was a span of 10 bases. The CDR3 DNA reads TGTGCCTGGACCGAGACTTTGAACACCGGGGAGCTGTTTTTT. This codes for CAWTETLNTGELFF.